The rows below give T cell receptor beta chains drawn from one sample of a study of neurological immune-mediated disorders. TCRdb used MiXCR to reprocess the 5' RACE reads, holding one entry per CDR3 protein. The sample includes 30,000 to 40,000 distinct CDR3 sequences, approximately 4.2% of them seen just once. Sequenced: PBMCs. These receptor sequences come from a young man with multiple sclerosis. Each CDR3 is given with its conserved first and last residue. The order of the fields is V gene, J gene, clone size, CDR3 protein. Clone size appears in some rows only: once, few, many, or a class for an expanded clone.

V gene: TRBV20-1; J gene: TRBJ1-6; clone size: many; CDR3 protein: CSARRGAIDSPLHF
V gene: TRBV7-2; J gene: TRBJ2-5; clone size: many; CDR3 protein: CASSPTTRAETQYF
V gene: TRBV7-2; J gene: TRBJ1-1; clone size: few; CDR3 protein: CASSLFPTGGGTEAFF
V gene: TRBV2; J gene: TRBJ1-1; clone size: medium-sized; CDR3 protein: CASIPAAQGSTEAFF
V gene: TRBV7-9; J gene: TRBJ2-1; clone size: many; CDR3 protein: CASSGRQESSYNEQFF
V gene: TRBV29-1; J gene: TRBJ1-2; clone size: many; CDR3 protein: CSVEYTGAYGYTF
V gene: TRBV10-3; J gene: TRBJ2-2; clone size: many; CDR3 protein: CAISESERDITGELFF
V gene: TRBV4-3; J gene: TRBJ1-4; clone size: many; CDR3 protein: CASSPVRDQPNEKLFF
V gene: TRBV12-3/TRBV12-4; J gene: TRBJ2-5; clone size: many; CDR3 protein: CASSLAGVGETQYF
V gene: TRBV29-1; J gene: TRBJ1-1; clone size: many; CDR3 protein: CSVESERAEAFF
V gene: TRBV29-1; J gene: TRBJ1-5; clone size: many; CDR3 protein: CSAGGGNQPQHF
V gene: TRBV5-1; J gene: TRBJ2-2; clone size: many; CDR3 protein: CASSFRDIKNTGELFF
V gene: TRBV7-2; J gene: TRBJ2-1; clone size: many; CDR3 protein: CASSLTWGSGGTEQFF
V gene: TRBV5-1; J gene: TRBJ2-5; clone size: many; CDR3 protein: CASSLEGGEETQYF
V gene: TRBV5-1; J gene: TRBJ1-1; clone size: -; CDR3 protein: CASSDGGQRTEAFF
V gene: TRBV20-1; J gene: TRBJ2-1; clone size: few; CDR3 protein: CSAREVISYNEQFF
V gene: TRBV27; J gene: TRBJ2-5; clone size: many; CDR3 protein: CASGGRETQYF
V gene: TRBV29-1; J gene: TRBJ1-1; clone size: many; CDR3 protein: CSVTPGFNTEAFF
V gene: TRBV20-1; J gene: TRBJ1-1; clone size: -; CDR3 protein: CSARVNTEAFF
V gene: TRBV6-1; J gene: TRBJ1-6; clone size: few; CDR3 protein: CASSEAPPDRGSPLNF
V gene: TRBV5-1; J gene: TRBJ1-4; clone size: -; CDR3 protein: CASSLEASGAPNEKLFF
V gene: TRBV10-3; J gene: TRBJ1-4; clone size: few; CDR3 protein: CAIRGTGDEKLFF